The 27 T cell receptor beta chains given below trace back to one sample, sequenced in a study of low-dose radiotherapy and immunotherapy resistance in tumors. TRAV and TRBV primers primed cDNA for both TCRalpha and TCRbeta. TCR amplification used roughly 20 PCR cycles, a constant-region primer and a V-primer adapter. In TCRdb, the reads were re-called with MiXCR into one record per CDR3 protein. The top ten clones hold roughly 11% of a sample with about 16,000 distinct CDR3 sequences, about 74% of them seen once. The origin of the receptors is a human donor with advanced metastatic prostate, ovarian, gallbladder or colorectal cancer (not recorded which). This table probably holds off-target reads from a library built for another chain.

The rearrangement uses TRBV19 and TRBJ1-2, with 9 bases that match TRBD1. The J segment lost 4 bases and the V segment lost 7 bases, leaving 7 bases of the junction unmatched. The germline gives CDR1 LNHDA, CDR2 SQIVND (reference sequence). The CDR3 has 14 amino acids. This chain's CDR3 is CASKSQGASYGYTF. The CDR3, as DNA: TGTGCCAGTAAATCACAGGGGGCGAGCTATGGCTACACCTTC.

This clonotype was counted between two and nine times. This chain joins TRBV11-3 and TRBJ2-2; D might be TRBD2 (6 bases). V was trimmed by 4 bases and J by 6 bases, leaving 33 bases between them. The CDR3 is 21 residues long. Germline V gene data show CDR1 as SGHNT and CDR2 as YENEEA. The chain's CDR3 is CASSSATLRDWRIRSAGELFF. Here the CDR3 DNA reads TGTGCCAGCAGCTCCGCCACATTACGGGACTGGCGAATTAGATCGGCCGGGGAGCTGTTTTTT.

The gene calls are TRBV21-1 and TRBJ2-2. TRBV21-1 is a pseudogene. The CDR3 consists of 12 residues. CDR3: CASSNATGELFF. The CDR3 region has the DNA TGTGCCAGCAGCAATGCTACCGGGGAGCTGTTTTTT.

This clonotype was seen more than once but under ten times. The rearrangement uses TRBV5-6 and TRBJ2-7, with no clear D. V lost 4 bases and J 5 bases, leaving 10 bases between the germline ends. This CDR3 is built from 12 residues. Germline CDR1 is SGHDT and CDR2 is YYEEEE. The CDR3 DNA reads as TGTGCCAGCAGCGTGACACAACACGAGCAGTACTTC. Protein sequence: CASSVTQHEQYF.

The gene calls are TRBV28 and TRBJ2-1, with 9 bases aligning to TRBD2. The CDR3 contains 16 residues. Trimming removed 7 bases from V and 7 bases from J; junction bases left unmatched: 14. Germline V lookup: CDR1 MDHEN, CDR2 SYDVKM. The CDR3 sequence is CASKSIAGVYRNEQFF. CDR3 coding DNA: TGTGCCAGCAAGTCTATAGCGGGAGTGTACCGAAATGAGCAGTTCTTC.

The V and J genes are TRBV7-3 and TRBJ2-3; no definite D call. Germline V gives CDR1 SGHTA, CDR2 FQGTGA. The CDR3 is 14 amino acids. V lost 1 base to trimming and J lost 0 bases, with 5 bases between them. The CDR3 DNA reads as TGTGCCAGCAGCTTAATCGGCAGCACAGATACGCAGTATTTT. Translation: CASSLIGSTDTQYF.

The chain employs TRBV5-5 and TRBJ2-1; D possibly matches TRBD1 or TRBD2 (5 bases each). This CDR3 spans 18 amino acids. Trimming left V 0 bases short and J 0 bases short, with 16 bases between. Germline loops: CDR1 SGHKS, CDR2 YYEKEE (reference sequence). CDR3 bases: TGTGCCAGCAGCTTGGGGGGGAAACTAGGAAGCTCCTACAATGAGCAGTTCTTC. Its protein product is CASSLGGKLGSSYNEQFF.

The chain links TRBV12-3 or TRBV12-4 to TRBJ2-2; possibly TRBD2 for D (6 bases). Trimming stripped 3 bases from V and 7 bases from J, with 9 bases between. The CDR3 extends over 13 amino acids. CDR3 nucleotide sequence: TGTGCCAGCAGTTTGCGGGAAGACGGGGAGCTGTTTTTT. Translated, it gives CASSLREDGELFF.

The J gene is TRBJ1-4, the V gene TRBV12-3 or TRBV12-4; D may be TRBD1 (5 bases). This CDR3 region has 12 residues. The germline V and J ends were trimmed by 6 bases and 8 bases, with 10 bases remaining between them. This chain's CDR3 is CASRRQNEKLFF. CDR3 in DNA: TGTGCCAGCAGACGACAGAACGAAAAACTGTTTTTT.

V usage is TRBV3-1 and J usage is TRBJ2-7; the D call may be TRBD1 or TRBD2 (6 bases each). The CDR3 contains 14 residues. Trimming pared 1 base from V and 5 bases from J, leaving 12 bases between. Germline-derived CDR1 and CDR2 are LGHDT and YNNKEL (reference sequence). This CDR3 is CASSQGGAIDEQYF. CDR3 nucleotide sequence: TGTGCCAGCAGCCAAGGGGGGGCTATCGACGAGCAGTACTTC.

The CDR3 protein is CASSGPGQGTGLGYNYNEQFF. The CDR3 nucleotides are TGTGCCAGCAGTGGACCGGGACAGGGCACAGGACTAGGTTACAACTACAATGAGCAGTTCTTC. The chain is built from TRBV6-6 and TRBJ2-1, with 9 nucleotides matching TRBD1. From germline, CDR1 is MNHNY and CDR2 SVGAGI (reference sequence). With V trimmed by 5 bases and J by 3 bases, 23 bases remained unmatched. This CDR3 region has 21 residues.

The rearrangement joins TRBV5-5 to TRBJ2-3; TRBD2 matches at 11 bases. With 2 bases clipped from V and 3 bases from J, the junction kept 2 bases outside the gene matches. The CDR3 has 15 residues. The germline gives CDR1 SGHKS, CDR2 YYEKEE (reference sequence). CDR3 nucleotides: TGTGCCAGCAGCTTACTAGCGGGAGAGACAGATACGCAGTATTTT. Its protein product is CASSLLAGETDTQYF.

The chain combines TRBV6-2 or TRBV6-3 with TRBJ2-1; no clear D gene. The CDR3 sequence is 14 residues long. V was clipped by 5 bases and J by 4 bases, with 12 bases between them. The germline V gene has CDR1 MNHEY and CDR2 SVGEGT. In DNA, the CDR3 is TGTGCCAGCAGTGCCGAGTTGGGTTACAATGAGCAGTTCTTC. It is translated as CASSAELGYNEQFF.

This clonotype showed up just a few times. The chain is built from TRBV28 and TRBJ2-5; D remains ambiguous. In germline, CDR1 is MDHEN, CDR2 SYDVKM. V was clipped by 2 bases and J by 2 bases, with 9 bases between them. This CDR3 has 14 residues. CDR3: CASSLRALQETQYF. The DNA for the CDR3 is TGTGCCAGCAGTTTAAGAGCGTTGCAAGAGACCCAGTACTTC.

The gene calls are TRBV28 and TRBJ2-7, with D uncertain. The germline CDR1 and CDR2 sequences are MDHEN and SYDVKM. Trimming left V 9 bases short and J 3 bases short, with 18 bases between. The CDR3 is 14 amino acids. The CDR3 coding sequence is TGTGCCAGTGCGAAAGCCCTAGGCGTCTACGAGCAGTACTTC. Translated, it gives CASAKALGVYEQYF.

V and J are TRBV25-1 and TRBJ1-1; 7 bases align to TRBD1. Germline-derived CDR1 and CDR2 are MGHDK and SYGVNS. V lost 6 bases to trimming and J lost 11 bases; unmatched junction nucleotides: 12. The CDR3 runs 13 residues. CDR3 in DNA: TGTGCCAGCAGGCCACAGGGGAAAGTAGAGGCTTTCTTT. It is translated as CASRPQGKVEAFF. Full variable domain (missing parts from reference TRBV25-1 and TRBJ1-1): EADIYQTPRYLVIGTGKKITLECSQTMGHDKMYWYQQDPGMELHLIHYSYGVNSTEKGDLSSESTVSRIRTEHFPLTLESARPSHTSQYLCASRPQGKVEAFFGQGTRLTVV.

J is TRBJ2-2 and V is TRBV11-1; D unresolved. The V end lost 3 bases, the J end lost 0 bases, and 5 bases lay between the germline ends. CDR3 length equals 14 residues. The germline V gene has CDR1 SGHAT and CDR2 FQDESV (reference sequence). In nucleotides, the CDR3 is TGTGCCAGCAGCTTCGGAGCGAACACCGGGGAGCTGTTTTTT. This gives the protein CASSFGANTGELFF. Full variable domain (missing parts from reference TRBV11-1 and TRBJ2-2): EAEVAQSPRYKITEKSQAVAFWCDPISGHATLYWYRQILGQGPELLVQFQDESVVDDSQLPKDRFSAERLKGVDSTLKIQPAELGDSAMYLCASSFGANTGELFFGEGSRLTVL.

The chain combines TRBV11-2 with TRBJ2-1; 8 nucleotides agree with TRBD2. Unmatched junction bases numbered 6, after V lost 5 bases and J lost 3 bases. The CDR3 has 15 residues. Germline CDR1 SGHAT, CDR2 FQNNGV. CDR3 sequence (DNA): TGTGCCAGCAGCATACGGACTAGCTTCTACAATGAGCAGTTCTTC. Amino acid sequence: CASSIRTSFYNEQFF.

The rearrangement links TRBV9 to TRBJ2-5; D is possibly TRBD1 (6 bases). The V gene's germline CDR1 is SGDLS and CDR2 YYNGEE. The CDR3 has 14 residues. V was trimmed by 4 bases and J by 0 bases, leaving 10 bases between them. CDR3 nucleotide sequence: TGTGCCAGCAGCTCCGGGACAAACCAAGAGACCCAGTACTTC. Its translation is CASSSGTNQETQYF.

The chain has TRBV24-1 and TRBJ1-5; unclear D gene. From germline, CDR1 is KGHDR and CDR2 SFDVKD. This CDR3 is 13 amino acids long. V was clipped by 4 bases and J by 1 base, with 4 bases between them. The chain's CDR3 is CATSETSNQPQHF. CDR3 DNA sequence: TGTGCCACCAGTGAAACAAGCAATCAGCCCCAGCATTTT.

The rearrangement joins TRBV7-7 to TRBJ2-1; 8 positions match TRBD1. The V and J ends lost 1 base and 6 bases, in that order; junction bases with no gene match: 2. Germline CDR1 reads SSHAT; CDR2 reads FNYEAQ (reference sequence). The CDR3 covers 14 residues. CDR3 in amino acids: CASSLGQGANEQFF. The DNA of the CDR3 is TGTGCCAGCAGCTTAGGGCAGGGGGCCAATGAGCAGTTCTTC. The full variable domain, in which reference TRBV7-7 and TRBJ2-1 provide the parts outside the CDR3, is GAGVSQSPRYKVTKRGQDVTLRCDPISSHATLYWYQQALGQGPEFLTYFNYEAQPDKSGLPSDRFSAERPEGSISTLTIQRTEQRDSAMYRCASSLGQGANEQFFGPGTRLTVL.

This chain connects TRBV19 to TRBJ1-5, with 7 bases aligning to TRBD1. CDR3 length: 13 amino acids. V shed 4 bases and J 4 bases; nucleotides not matched to a gene: 1. Germline-derived CDR1 and CDR2 are LNHDA and SQIVND (reference sequence). CDR3 bases: TGTGCCAGTAGTAGACAGGGTAATCAGCCCCAGCATTTT. This codes for CASSRQGNQPQHF.

This chain connects TRBV27 to TRBJ2-1, with D unclear. Germline V CDR1 and CDR2: MNHEY, SMNVEV (reference sequence). V was cut by 3 bases and J by 4 bases, with 1 base left in between. This CDR3 has 11 residues. CDR3 amino acids: CASSFYNEQFF. DNA of the CDR3: TGTGCCAGCAGTTTTTACAATGAGCAGTTCTTC.

V gene TRBV20-1 combines with J gene TRBJ2-7; 10 positions match TRBD2. The CDR3 sequence is 12 residues long. Trimming at V came to 4 bases and at J to 6 bases, leaving 3 bases not matched to a gene. Per germline, CDR1 DFQATT and CDR2 SNEGSKA (reference sequence). CDR3 protein: CSANSGRLEQYF. CDR3 DNA sequence: TGCAGTGCTAATAGCGGGAGGCTCGAGCAGTACTTC.

V is TRBV6-1 and J is TRBJ2-4; D might be TRBD2 (6 bases). The germline V gene has CDR1 MNHNS and CDR2 SASEGT. Trimming took off 10 bases at V and 3 bases at J, with 13 bases between the two ends. CDR3 length: 13 residues. The CDR3 DNA reads as TGTGCCACCGCGGGACTTCGCAAAAACATTCAGTACTTC. Its translation: CATAGLRKNIQYF.

This clonotype was recorded once. The chain uses TRBV4-1 and TRBJ1-3; TRBD1 is a possible D gene (5 bases). Germline CDR1 MGHRA, CDR2 YSYEKL. The CDR3 contains 19 residues. V was shortened by 0 bases and J by 0 bases, with 18 bases between the two germline ends. CDR3 in DNA: TGCGCCAGCAGCCAAGAAGGCGGGGGGTACGGGCACTCTGGAAACACCATATATTTT. It is translated as CASSQEGGGYGHSGNTIYF.

CDR3 sequence: CASSRTGGFNEQFF. The CDR3 nucleotides read TGTGCCAGCAGCCGAACCGGGGGGTTCAATGAGCAGTTCTTC. V is TRBV11-2 and J is TRBJ2-1; 7 bases are a match to TRBD2. Germline loops: CDR1 SGHAT, CDR2 FQNNGV. V lost 5 bases to trimming and J lost 6 bases; unmatched junction nucleotides: 7. There are 14 residues in the CDR3.